The clone carrying this T cell receptor beta chain was observed a few times. Its antigen is still unknown. This sample is drawn from a study of regulatory T cells in long-lasting Graves disease. Study conclusions and caveats: Among samples with persistent disease, TRBV28, TRBJ1-2 and TRBJ2-5 were favored.

V was shortened by 6 bases and J by 1 base, with 16 bases between the two germline ends. The germline CDR1 and CDR2 sequences are DFQATT and SNEGSKA (reference sequence). This CDR3 is built from 14 residues. Arm-PCR of CDR3 regions and iRepertoire HTBI primers were used to build TCR beta libraries. Each CDR3 protein is one row after TCRdb ran MiXCR on the multiplex PCR reads. Of about 620,000 distinct CDR3 sequences in the sample, about 15% are singletons; the top ten hold approximately 18%. The time point: newly diagnosed GD, antithyroid drugs for less than 3 months. Researchers made the TCR library from RNA that was extracted from PBMCs. The sample also formed part of further work on T cells in Graves' hyperthyroidism and ophthalmopathy. That study reports: Patients with uncontrolled infections, other autoimmune diseases, pregnancy or lactation were excluded. Primed by the HTBI set, a first-round RT-PCR was run on the TCR CDR3.

V and J are TRBV20-1 and TRBJ2-7, with D uncertain. The source was peripheral blood mononuclear cells (PBMCs), collected at new diagnosis, from a patient treated with antithyroid drugs. This TCR came from a woman in her 30s with Graves disease. In nucleotides, the CDR3 is TGCAGTGCAAATCTTAACGGATGGTCCTACGAGCAGTACTTC. This translates into CSANLNGWSYEQYF.